This entry lists 14 T cell receptor beta chains sequenced from one sample in a study of blood T cells in healthy people across ages. Combining a sample-barcoded 5' primer with a J-beta primer mix, a second PCR ran for about 6 to 11 cycles. MiXCR, run by TCRdb on the 5' RACE reads, gives a single entry per CDR3 protein. The table records hundreds of thousands of distinct CDR3 sequences, around 31% of them present only once. The specimen was blood. These receptor sequences come from a woman over 75 in good health.

This chain links TRBV6-2 or TRBV6-3 with TRBJ1-5; D remains ambiguous. The CDR3 consists of 21 residues. The V and J ends lost 2 bases and 0 bases respectively, with 26 bases between them. Germline CDR1 and CDR2: MNHEY and SVGEGT. Here the CDR3 DNA reads TGTGCCAGCAGTTACACTATGAGTAGTGCGGCGGCCGGACCTAGCAATCAGCCCCAGCATTTT. Protein product: CASSYTMSSAAAGPSNQPQHF.

Ten or more counts support this clonotype. The chain carries TRBV11-2 and TRBJ2-7; perhaps D is TRBD1 or TRBD2 (6 bases each). The V end lost 1 base, the J end lost 4 bases, and 14 bases lay between the germline ends. The germline gives CDR1 SGHAT, CDR2 FQNNGV. The CDR3 consists of 15 residues. The CDR3 DNA follows: TGTGCCAGCAGCTTAGGGGGTGGGGGGCGTTACGAGCAGTACTTC. It translates to CASSLGGGGRYEQYF.

About this clonotype: A much larger clone differs by one base, so this may be a read error. The chain links TRBV20-1 to TRBJ2-6, with D possibly TRBD1 on 5 matching bases. Per the germline V gene, CDR1 is DFQATT and CDR2 is SNEGSKA (reference sequence). The CDR3 runs 15 residues. The CDR3 here is CSAEPSGSGANVRTF. In DNA, the CDR3 is TGCAGTGCTGAACCGTCGGGCTCTGGGGCCAACGTCCGGACTTTC.

This clonotype was counted between two and nine times. The chain joins TRBV19 to TRBJ2-5; the D gene is possibly TRBD2 (6 bases). This CDR3 has 13 residues. CDR1 and CDR2 (germline): LNHDA, SQIVND (reference sequence). Trimming took 6 bases from V and 3 from J, leaving 11 bases between them. The CDR3 region is CASRRDSEETQYF. The CDR3 DNA reads TGTGCCAGTAGAAGGGACTCAGAAGAGACCCAGTACTTC.

Turning to this clonotype: One base away lies a much larger clone, so this may be a sequencing read error. This chain uses TRBV5-1 with TRBJ1-1; 7 nucleotides line up with TRBD1. There are 14 residues in the CDR3. The V segment lost 3 bases and the J segment 11 bases; nucleotides outside the gene matches: 13. Germline V gene lookup returns CDR1 SGHRS and CDR2 YFSETQ. For the CDR3, the DNA is TGCGCCAGCAGCTGTGGGTTGGCAGGGGGAGACGCTTTCTTT. Translating gives CASSCGLAGGDAFF.

The chain recombines TRBV30 with TRBJ2-4, with 9 bases lining up with TRBD1. The CDR3 is 12 amino acids. Germline assignment: CDR1 GTSNPN and CDR2 SVGIG (reference sequence). The V gene end was trimmed by 2 bases and the J gene end by 13 bases; junction bases not matched to a gene: 6. Written as DNA, the CDR3 is TGTGCCTGGAGTCCTCGGACAGGGGAGCAGTACTTC. Translation gives CAWSPRTGEQYF.

The chain joins TRBV7-4 to TRBJ2-1; D is perhaps TRBD2 (6 bases). The germline V gene has CDR1 SGHVT and CDR2 SQSDAQ. The length of the CDR3 is 17 residues. The V and J ends lost 5 bases and 0 bases respectively, with 17 bases between them. CDR3 sequence: CASSRGLGSSSYNEQFF. DNA for the CDR3: TGTGCCAGCAGCCGGGGGTTGGGATCGAGCTCCTACAATGAGCAGTTCTTC.

J is TRBJ2-3 and V is TRBV4-2; 11 bases are shared with TRBD2. V dropped 4 bases and J dropped 2; count of bases not matched to a gene: 5. The CDR3 length is 16 residues. Germline V gene lookup returns CDR1 LGHNA and CDR2 YNFKEQ. The CDR3 loop is CASSPALAGDTDTQYF. The DNA for the CDR3 is TGTGCCAGCAGCCCCGCACTAGCGGGGGACACAGATACGCAGTATTTT.

CDR3 protein: CASSLGSKETQYF. For the CDR3, the DNA is TGCGCCAGCAGTCTGGGGTCCAAAGAGACCCAGTACTTC. The rearrangement uses TRBV5-1 and TRBJ2-5; no clear D. CDR1 and CDR2 (germline): SGHRS, YFSETQ. Trimming removed 5 bases from V and 3 bases from J, with 11 bases in between. The CDR3 sequence is 13 residues long.

This clonotype was counted only a few times. The rearrangement links TRBV27 to TRBJ2-7; possibly TRBD2 for D (6 bases). Germline CDR1 reads MNHEY; CDR2 reads SMNVEV (reference sequence). This CDR3 is 15 amino acids long. The germline V and J ends were trimmed by 4 bases and 7 bases, with 20 bases remaining between them. The CDR3 nucleotides read TGTGCCAGCAGTTCCCTAATAGCGGCTGGGAGGGAGCAGTACTTC. Its translation: CASSSLIAAGREQYF.

Details on this clonotype: At one boundary the junction diverges from the germline segment, which might be a read error. The CDR3 bases are TGCGGCGTTGAGGTCGAGGGGAGGGACACCGAAGCTTTCTTT. The encoded protein is CGVEVEGRDTEAFF. The chain couples TRBV29-1 to TRBJ1-1, with a tentative D call TRBD1 (6 bases). Germline V CDR1 and CDR2: SQVTM, ANQGSEA. This CDR3 is 14 amino acids long.

This clonotype was counted many times. The chain joins TRBV28 to TRBJ2-7, with D possibly TRBD1 on 6 matching bases. Germline-derived CDR1 and CDR2 are MDHEN and SYDVKM. The CDR3 loop spans 13 amino acids. V was shortened by 4 bases and J by 5 bases, with 12 bases between the two germline ends. The CDR3 DNA reads as TGTGCCAGCAGTTCCCACAGGGTAAACGAGCAGTACTTC. Its protein product is CASSSHRVNEQYF.

This clonotype occurred many times. This sequence joins TRBV20-1 and TRBJ2-3; possible D gene TRBD2, 7 bases. The CDR3 has 17 residues. Trimming cost V 4 bases and J 3 bases, with 23 bases left between them. Germline lookup yields CDR1 DFQATT and CDR2 SNEGSKA (reference sequence). This chain's CDR3 is CSANPPFGGGRTDTQYF. In DNA form, the CDR3 reads TGCAGTGCTAACCCACCTTTTGGGGGGGGCAGGACAGATACGCAGTATTTT.

V and J are TRBV5-5 and TRBJ2-5; no reliable D call. There are 15 residues in the CDR3. Germline CDR1 SGHKS, CDR2 YYEKEE (reference sequence). The V gene lost 4 bases and the J gene lost 2 bases, with 15 bases spanning the gap. The CDR3 reads CASSPLDRRQETQYF. As DNA, the CDR3 is TGTGCCAGCAGCCCCCTCGATAGGAGACAAGAGACCCAGTACTTC.